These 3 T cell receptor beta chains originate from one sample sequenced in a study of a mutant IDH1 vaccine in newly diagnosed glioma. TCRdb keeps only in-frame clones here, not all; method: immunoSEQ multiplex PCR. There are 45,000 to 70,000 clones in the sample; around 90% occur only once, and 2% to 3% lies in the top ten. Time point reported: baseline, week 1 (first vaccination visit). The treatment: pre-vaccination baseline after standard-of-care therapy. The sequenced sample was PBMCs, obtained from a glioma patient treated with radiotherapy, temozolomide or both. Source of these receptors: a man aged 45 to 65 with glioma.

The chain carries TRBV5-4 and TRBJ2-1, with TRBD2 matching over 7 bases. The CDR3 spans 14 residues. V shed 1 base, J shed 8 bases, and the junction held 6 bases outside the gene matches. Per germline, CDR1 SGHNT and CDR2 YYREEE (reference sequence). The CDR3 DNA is TGTGCCAGCAGCTTGACGTGGGCGGGGGATGAGCAGTTCTTC. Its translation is CASSLTWAGDEQFF.

The CDR3 nucleotides read TGCAGCGCCTCCGGGACAGGGGGATCCAACACCGGGGAGCTGTTTTTT. It is translated as CSASGTGGSNTGELFF. The J gene is TRBJ2-2, the V gene TRBV29-1; 11 bases agree with TRBD1. Germline trimming cut 7 bases from V and 2 bases from J; bases unmatched to any gene: 9. This CDR3 is 16 amino acids long. CDR1 and CDR2 (germline): SQVTM, ANQGSEA.

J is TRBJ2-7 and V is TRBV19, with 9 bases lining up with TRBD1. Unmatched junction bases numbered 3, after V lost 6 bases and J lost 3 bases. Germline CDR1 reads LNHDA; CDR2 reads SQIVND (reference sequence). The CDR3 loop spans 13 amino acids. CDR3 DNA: TGTGCCAGTAGAGGGACAGGGAGCTACGAGCAGTACTTC. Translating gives CASRGTGSYEQYF.